This T cell receptor (beta chain) was recovered during a study of shared clonotypes between healthy human individuals. Study-wide context: Each donor's CD4 naive and CD4 memory cells filled three plates apiece, CD8 naive two, and CD8 memory one. Whole-study results and caveats: Sequencing of the sorted subsets was shown by rarefaction to be incomplete despite large depth. Generation of non-shared clonotypes was less probable than generation of clonotypes shared by all four donors.

Libraries were prepared by immunoSEQ multiplex PCR; TCRdb keeps only in-frame clonotypes and omits some of them. The table includes 800,000 or so clones, about 96% detected once. Positively selected for CCR7, the CD45RO-negative cells used as naive CD8 cells excluded terminally differentiated effector memory CD45RA+ cells. Donors, without exception, were Caucasian adults residing in Nashville, Tennessee. Regarding this clone: No antigen is known for it.

This TCR was recovered from a man aged 25-45 years in good health. The material sequenced was naive CD8+ T cells sorted from blood.

CDR3 region: CASSSPGYEQFF. The CDR3 DNA reads as TGTGCCAGCAGCTCCCCCGGATATGAGCAGTTCTTC. The rearrangement uses TRBV7-9 and TRBJ2-1, with D unclear. V was trimmed by 4 bases and J by 8 bases, leaving 9 bases between them. The CDR3 sequence is 12 residues long. The germline gives CDR1 SEHNR, CDR2 FQNEAQ (reference sequence).